This note documents a single T cell receptor beta chain sequence. The antigen is undetermined. This specimen belongs to a study of T cell clonality in common variable immunodeficiency. Overall study findings and caveats: Reportedly, TCR beta sequences from common variable immunodeficiency showed fewer deletions and N-nucleotide insertions.

Profiling relied on immunoSEQ multiplex PCR, and the TCRdb table lists in-frame clones only, not all of them. The repertoire shows tens of thousands of clones, none seen only once; the top ten take 2.5% to 3.5%. The specimen sequenced was peripheral blood mononuclear cells. The sequence came from a human donor with common variable immunodeficiency.

Incomplete CDR3 DNA: TGTGCCAGCAGCTTAGGTACAGGGGTCTCCTATGGC. Translation: CASSLGTGVSYG. The whole CDR3 sequence is CASSLGTGVSYGYTF. J is TRBJ1-2 and V is TRBV7-6; 7 bases are a match to TRBD1. The CDR3 end is not reached by the read, which stops 3 residues before it; the germline J gene fills it in. This CDR3 region has 15 residues. Germline CDR1 and CDR2: SGHVS and FNYEAQ. The V segment lost 1 base and the J segment 4 bases; nucleotides outside the gene matches: 6.